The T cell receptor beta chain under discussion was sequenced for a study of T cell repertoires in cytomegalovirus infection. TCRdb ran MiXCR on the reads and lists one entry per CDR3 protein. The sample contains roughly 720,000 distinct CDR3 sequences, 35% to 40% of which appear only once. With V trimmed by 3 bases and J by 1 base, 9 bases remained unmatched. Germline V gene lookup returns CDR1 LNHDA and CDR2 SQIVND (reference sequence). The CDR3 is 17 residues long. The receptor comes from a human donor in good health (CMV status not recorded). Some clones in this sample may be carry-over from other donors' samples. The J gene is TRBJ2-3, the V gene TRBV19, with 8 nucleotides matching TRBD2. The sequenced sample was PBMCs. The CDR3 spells CASSMSREGRGTDTQYF. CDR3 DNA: TGTGCCAGTAGTATGAGTCGGGAGGGCCGCGGCACAGATACGCAGTATTTT.